This T cell receptor (beta chain) derives from a study of siplizumab effects on memory and regulatory T cells. Study observations and caveats: Alloreactive sequences tracing back to unstimulated CD4+ memory cells fell significantly with siplizumab.

As regards this clone: What it recognizes is unknown.

Profiled with immunoSEQ multiplex PCR; TCRdb holds only in-frame clones, not every one. The sample carries about 100,000 clones, about 94% recorded once. CDR1 and CDR2 from the germline V gene are MNHEY and SVGAGI. V was clipped by 6 bases and J by 2 bases; unmatched bases: 3. The CDR3 runs 13 residues. The sample was non-Treg CD4+ T cells sorted from blood. This TCR derives from a human donor in good health. V usage is TRBV6-5 and J usage is TRBJ1-2; TRBD1 matches at 7 bases. CDR3 DNA sequence: TGTGCCAGCAGATTGACAGGGAACTATGGCTACACCTTC. This gives the protein CASRLTGNYGYTF.